A single sample is the source of the 12 T cell receptor beta chains below, sequenced in a study of cytomegalovirus exposure and HLA in healthy donors. In the PCR, 60 Vbeta and 13 Jbeta primers were used. TCRdb's table, derived via immunoSEQ multiplex PCR, lists solely in-frame clones and lacks some. The sample carries 150,000 or so clones, roughly 80% recorded once. Sequencing was carried out using PBMCs. These receptors were taken from a man aged 30-40 years in good health and CMV-seropositive.

This chain connects TRBV30 to TRBJ1-3; D unresolved. Trimming cost V 3 bases and J 0 bases, with 9 bases left between them. The CDR3 is made up of 14 amino acids. The germline gives CDR1 GTSNPN, CDR2 SVGIG (reference sequence). CDR3 DNA sequence: TGTGCCTGGAGACGAGAGTTCTCTGGAAACACCATATATTTT. It yields the protein CAWRREFSGNTIYF.

The V gene is TRBV30, the J gene TRBJ1-2; TRBD1 is a possible D gene (6 bases). The CDR3 extends over 14 amino acids. The germline CDR1 and CDR2 sequences are GTSNPN and SVGIG (reference sequence). The V and J ends lost 0 bases and 4 bases respectively, with 12 bases between them. CDR3 sequence reads: CAWSVQGRSYGYTF. The CDR3 DNA reads TGTGCCTGGAGTGTACAGGGCAGATCCTATGGCTACACCTTC. Filled out from reference TRBV30 and TRBJ1-2, the complete variable domain reads SQTIHQWPATLVQPVGSPLSLECTVEGTSNPNLYWYRQAAGRGLQLLFYSVGIGQISSEVPQNLSASRPQDRQFILSSKKLLLSDSGFYLCAWSVQGRSYGYTFGSGTRLTVV.

The rearrangement uses TRBV6-4 and TRBJ2-1; weak D call: TRBD1 (6 bases). Looked up from germline, CDR1 is MRHNA and CDR2 is SNTAGT. Trimming stripped 4 bases from V and 10 bases from J, with 14 bases between. The CDR3 runs 13 residues. The CDR3 DNA is TGTGCCAGCAGTGTACAGGGCGCAGGGGAGCAGTTCTTC. It is translated as CASSVQGAGEQFF.

This sequence joins TRBV20-1 and TRBJ2-1; D gene ambiguous. Trimming cost V 6 bases and J 7 bases, with 10 bases left between them. The CDR3 runs to 11 residues. Germline-derived CDR1 and CDR2 are DFQATT and SNEGSKA (reference sequence). The CDR3 nucleotides read TGCAGTGCGTTAAGCGAGAATGAGCAGTTCTTC. Amino acid sequence: CSALSENEQFF.

The V and J genes are TRBV5-4 and TRBJ2-3; 11 nucleotides align to TRBD2. Germline CDR1 SGHNT, CDR2 YYREEE (reference sequence). V shed 1 base and J 6 bases; nucleotides not matched to a gene: 7. The CDR3 is 16 residues long. The CDR3 nucleotides are TGTGCCAGCAGCTTGAGGTTAGCGGGGGGGCCGGATACGCAGTATTTT. As protein: CASSLRLAGGPDTQYF. Full variable domain (rest looked up from reference TRBV5-4 and TRBJ2-3): ETGVTQSPTHLIKTRGQQVTLRCSSQSGHNTVSWYQQALGQGPQFIFQYYREEENGRGNFPPRFSGLQFPNYSSELNVNALELDDSALYLCASSLRLAGGPDTQYFGPGTRLTVL.

This clone was counted once. The chain links TRBV5-6 to TRBJ2-7, with TRBD2 matching over 8 bases. The CDR3 contains 14 residues. The trim removed 4 bases at V and 6 bases at J, leaving 9 bases unmatched. CDR1 SGHDT and CDR2 YYEEEE come from the germline V gene. The CDR3 DNA reads TGTGCCAGCAGCCTCGATAGCGGGGTAAGCGAGCAGTACTTC. Translating gives CASSLDSGVSEQYF.

The chain uses TRBV4-2 and TRBJ2-7, with TRBD1 as a possible D gene (6 bases). V was shortened by 1 base and J by 6 bases, with 13 bases between the two germline ends. In germline, CDR1 is LGHNA, CDR2 YNFKEQ. The CDR3 extends over 14 amino acids. As DNA, the CDR3 is TGTGCCAGCAGCCAAGGAGGACCAGGGGCCGAGCAGTACTTC. This sequence encodes CASSQGGPGAEQYF.

The chain combines TRBV6-1 with TRBJ2-2; possibly TRBD1 for D (5 bases). Trimming stripped 2 bases from V and 0 bases from J, with 13 bases between. Germline CDR1 is MNHNS and CDR2 is SASEGT. The CDR3 is 17 residues long. CDR3 region: CASSELGVRANTGELFF. The CDR3 nucleotides are TGTGCCAGCAGTGAACTGGGTGTCAGGGCGAACACCGGGGAGCTGTTTTTT.

The chain uses TRBV7-9 and TRBJ2-2; 7 nucleotides align to TRBD1. V was clipped by 3 bases and J by 7 bases; unmatched bases: 14. CDR1 SEHNR and CDR2 FQNEAQ come from the germline V gene (reference sequence). CDR3 size: 17 residues. CDR3 in amino acids: CASSFWAQGRKDGELFF. In nucleotides, the CDR3 is TGTGCCAGCAGCTTCTGGGCACAGGGGCGTAAAGACGGGGAGCTGTTTTTT.

The CDR3 region has the DNA TGTGCCAGCAGCTCCCGCAGCGGGGGGGCTGGAGATACGCAGTATTTT. It codes for CASSSRSGGAGDTQYF. J is TRBJ2-3 and V is TRBV4-2; 10 nucleotides agree with TRBD2. Germline CDR1 LGHNA, CDR2 YNFKEQ. The CDR3 consists of 16 residues. Trimming cost V 5 bases and J 5 bases; bases outside gene matches: 10.

CDR3 protein: CASSLGGSYEQYF. CDR3 bases: TGTGCCAGCAGCTTAGGCGGGTCCTACGAGCAGTACTTC. The chain carries TRBV11-2 and TRBJ2-7; tentative D call: TRBD2 (5 bases). Trimming took off 1 base at V and 1 base at J, with 5 bases between the two ends. The CDR3 covers 13 residues. From germline, CDR1 is SGHAT and CDR2 FQNNGV.

The chain uses TRBV7-9 and TRBJ1-2; D is possibly TRBD1 (6 bases). The CDR3 runs to 13 residues. Germline CDR1 is SEHNR and CDR2 is FQNEAQ (reference sequence). Trimming removed 2 bases from V and 11 bases from J, with 15 bases in between. The chain's CDR3 is CASSLSTGKGYTF. The CDR3 DNA reads TGTGCCAGCAGCTTAAGTACAGGGAAGGGGTACACCTTC.